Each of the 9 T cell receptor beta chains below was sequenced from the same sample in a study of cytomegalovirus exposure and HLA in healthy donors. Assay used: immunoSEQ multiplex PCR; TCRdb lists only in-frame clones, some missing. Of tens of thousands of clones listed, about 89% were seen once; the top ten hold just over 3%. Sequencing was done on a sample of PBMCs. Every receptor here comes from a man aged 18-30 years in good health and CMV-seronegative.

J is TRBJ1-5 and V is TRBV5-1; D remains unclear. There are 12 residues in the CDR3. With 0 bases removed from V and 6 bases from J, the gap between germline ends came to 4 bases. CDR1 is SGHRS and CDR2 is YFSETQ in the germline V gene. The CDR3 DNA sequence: TGCGCCAGCAGCTTGGCGGGTCAGCCCCAGCATTTT. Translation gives CASSLAGQPQHF. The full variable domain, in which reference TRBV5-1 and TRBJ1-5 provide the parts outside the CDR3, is KAGVTQTPRYLIKTRGQQVTLSCSPISGHRSVSWYQQTPGQGLQFLFEYFSETQRNKGNFPGRFSGRQFSNSRSEMNVSTLELGDSALYLCASSLAGQPQHFGDGTRLSIL.

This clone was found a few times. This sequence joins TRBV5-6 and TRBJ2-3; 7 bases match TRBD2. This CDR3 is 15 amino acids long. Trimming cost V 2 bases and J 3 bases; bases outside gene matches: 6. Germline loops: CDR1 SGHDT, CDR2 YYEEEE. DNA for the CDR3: TGTGCCAGCAGCTTAATGCGGGAGAGGACAGATACGCAGTATTTT. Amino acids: CASSLMRERTDTQYF.

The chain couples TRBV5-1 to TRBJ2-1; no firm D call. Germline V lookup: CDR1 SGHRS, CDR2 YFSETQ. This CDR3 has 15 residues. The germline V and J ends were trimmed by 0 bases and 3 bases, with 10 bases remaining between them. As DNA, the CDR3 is TGCGCCAGCAGCTTGGATCCAGAGGTCTACAATGAGCAGTTCTTC. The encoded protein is CASSLDPEVYNEQFF.

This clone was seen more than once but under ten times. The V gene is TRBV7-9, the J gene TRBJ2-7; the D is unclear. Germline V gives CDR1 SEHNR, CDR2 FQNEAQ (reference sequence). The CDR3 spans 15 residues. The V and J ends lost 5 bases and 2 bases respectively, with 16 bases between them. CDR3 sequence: CASSTSVTPTYEQYF. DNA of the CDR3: TGTGCCAGCAGCACATCCGTGACACCGACCTACGAGCAGTACTTC.

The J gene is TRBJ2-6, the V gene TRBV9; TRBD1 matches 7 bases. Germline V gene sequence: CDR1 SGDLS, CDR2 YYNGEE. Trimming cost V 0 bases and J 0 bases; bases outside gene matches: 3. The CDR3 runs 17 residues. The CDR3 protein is CASSVGQGVSGANVLTF. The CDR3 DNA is TGTGCCAGCAGCGTAGGACAGGGAGTCTCTGGGGCCAACGTCCTGACTTTC.

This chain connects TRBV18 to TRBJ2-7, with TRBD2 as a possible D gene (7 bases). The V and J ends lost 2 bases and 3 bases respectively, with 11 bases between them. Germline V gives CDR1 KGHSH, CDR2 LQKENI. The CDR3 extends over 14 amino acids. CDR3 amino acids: CASSPRGRDYEQYF. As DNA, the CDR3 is TGTGCCAGCTCACCAAGGGGGAGGGACTACGAGCAGTACTTC. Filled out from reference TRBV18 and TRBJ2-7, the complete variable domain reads NAGVMQNPRHLVRRRGQEARLRCSPMKGHSHVYWYRQLPEEGLKFMVYLQKENIIDESGMPKERFSAEFPKEGPSILRIQQVVRGDSAAYFCASSPRGRDYEQYFGPGTRLTVT.

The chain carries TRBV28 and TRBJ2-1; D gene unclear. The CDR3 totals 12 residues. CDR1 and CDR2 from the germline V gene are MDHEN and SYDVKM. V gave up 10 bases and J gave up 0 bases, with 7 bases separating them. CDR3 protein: CATGFSYNEQFF. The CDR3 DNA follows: TGTGCCACAGGTTTCTCCTACAATGAGCAGTTCTTC. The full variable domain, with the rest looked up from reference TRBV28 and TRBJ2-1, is DVKVTQSSRYLVKRTGEKVFLECVQDMDHENMFWYRQDPGLGLRLIYFSYDVKMKEKGDIPEGYSVSREKKERFSLILESASTNQTSMYLCATGFSYNEQFFGPGTRLTVL.

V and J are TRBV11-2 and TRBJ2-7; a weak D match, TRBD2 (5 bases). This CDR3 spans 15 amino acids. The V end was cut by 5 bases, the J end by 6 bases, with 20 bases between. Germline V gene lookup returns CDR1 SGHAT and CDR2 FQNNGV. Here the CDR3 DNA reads TGTGCCAGCAGCCCCCGCCCCGGGGTTGGACTCGAGCAGTACTTC. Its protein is CASSPRPGVGLEQYF.

The chain's CDR3 is CASSPRGRARTTNEKLFF. The CDR3 DNA follows: TGTGCCAGTAGTCCCAGGGGGAGAGCCCGAACAACTAATGAAAAACTGTTTTTT. This chain joins TRBV19 and TRBJ1-4; 7 bases line up with TRBD1. The CDR3 sequence is 18 residues long. Trimming cost V 5 bases and J 0 bases; bases outside gene matches: 12. CDR1 and CDR2 from the germline V gene are LNHDA and SQIVND (reference sequence).